This TCR beta chain was sequenced in a study of shared clonotypes between healthy human individuals. The germline CDR1 and CDR2 sequences are WNHNN and SYGVQD (reference sequence). The CDR3 is made up of 15 amino acids. V dropped 0 bases and J dropped 5; count of bases not matched to a gene: 6. As concerns this clone: Its antigen is undetermined.

The study, taken as a whole, reports: Incomplete sequencing of sorted subsets was indicated by rarefaction despite large depth.

The naive CD8 subset, CD45RO-negative cells positively selected for CCR7, excluded terminally differentiated effector memory CD45RA+ cells. Across several immunoSEQ plates, the genomic DNA of each subset was split evenly. Using immunoSEQ multiplex PCR, the repertoire was profiled, and TCRdb retains in-frame clones only, with some absent. This table holds 560,000 or so clones, 95% to 97% found once. The TCR originated in a woman under 40 in good health. The rearrangement links TRBV10-1 to TRBJ2-7; 8 bases line up with TRBD2. The sequencing sample was made of naive CD8+ T cells sorted from blood. DNA of the CDR3: TGCGCCAGCAGTGAGTCAGACAGCGGGAGCCACGAGCAGTACTTC. Protein product: CASSESDSGSHEQYF.